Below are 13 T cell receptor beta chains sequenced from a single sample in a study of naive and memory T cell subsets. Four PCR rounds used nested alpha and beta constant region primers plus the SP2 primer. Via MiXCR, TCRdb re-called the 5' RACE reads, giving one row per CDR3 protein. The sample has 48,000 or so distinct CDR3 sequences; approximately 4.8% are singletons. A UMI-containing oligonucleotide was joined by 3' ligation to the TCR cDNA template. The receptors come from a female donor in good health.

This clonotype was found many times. The CDR3 loop reads CASSPEKGGAHYGYTF. The DNA for the CDR3 is TGTGCCAGTAGTCCGGAGAAGGGAGGGGCGCACTATGGCTACACCTTC. J is TRBJ1-2 and V is TRBV19; maybe TRBD1 (5 bases). The CDR3 spans 16 residues. Trimming removed 5 bases from V and 3 bases from J, with 19 bases in between. CDR1 and CDR2 (germline): LNHDA, SQIVND (reference sequence).

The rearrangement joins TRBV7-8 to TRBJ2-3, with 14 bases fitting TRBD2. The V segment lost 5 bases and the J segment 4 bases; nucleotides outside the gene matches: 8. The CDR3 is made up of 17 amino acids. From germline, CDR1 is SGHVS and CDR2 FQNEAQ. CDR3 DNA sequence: TGTGCCAGCAGCAAGAACAGGACTAGCGGGAGGTCAGATACGCAGTATTTT. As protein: CASSKNRTSGRSDTQYF.

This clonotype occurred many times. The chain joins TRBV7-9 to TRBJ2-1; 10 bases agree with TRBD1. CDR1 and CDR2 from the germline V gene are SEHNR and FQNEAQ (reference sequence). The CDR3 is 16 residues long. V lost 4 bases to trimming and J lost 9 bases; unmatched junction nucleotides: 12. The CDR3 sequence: CASSSPPGQGPSEQFF. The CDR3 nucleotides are TGTGCCAGCAGCTCCCCTCCGGGACAGGGGCCCAGTGAGCAGTTCTTC.

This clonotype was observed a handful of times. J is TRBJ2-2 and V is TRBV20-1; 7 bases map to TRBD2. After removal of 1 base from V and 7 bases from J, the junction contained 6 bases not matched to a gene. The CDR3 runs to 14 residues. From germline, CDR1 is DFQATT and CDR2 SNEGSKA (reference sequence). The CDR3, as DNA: TGCAGTGCTAGAGGCGCGGGAGCCTGCGGGGAGCTGTTTTTT. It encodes CSARGAGACGELFF.

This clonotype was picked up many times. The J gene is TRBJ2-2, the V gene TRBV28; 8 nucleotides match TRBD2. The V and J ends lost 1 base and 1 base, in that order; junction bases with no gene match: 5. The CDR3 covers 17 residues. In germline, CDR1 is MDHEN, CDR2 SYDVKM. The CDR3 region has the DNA TGTGCCAGCAGTTTATATATAACTAGCGGGAACACCGGGGAGCTGTTTTTT. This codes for CASSLYITSGNTGELFF.

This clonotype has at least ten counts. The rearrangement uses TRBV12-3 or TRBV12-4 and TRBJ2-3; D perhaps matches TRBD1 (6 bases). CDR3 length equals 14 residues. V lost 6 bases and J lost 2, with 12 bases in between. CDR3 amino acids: CASRQDSLTDTQYF. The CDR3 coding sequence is TGTGCCAGCAGGCAGGACAGCCTCACAGATACGCAGTATTTT.

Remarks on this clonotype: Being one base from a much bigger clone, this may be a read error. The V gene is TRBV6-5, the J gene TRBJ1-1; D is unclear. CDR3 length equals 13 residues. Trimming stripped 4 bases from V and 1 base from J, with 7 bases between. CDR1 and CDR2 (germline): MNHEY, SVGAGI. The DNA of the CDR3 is TGTGCCAGCAGTTGCTCGGGGAACACTGAAGCTTTCTTT. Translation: CASSCSGNTEAFF.

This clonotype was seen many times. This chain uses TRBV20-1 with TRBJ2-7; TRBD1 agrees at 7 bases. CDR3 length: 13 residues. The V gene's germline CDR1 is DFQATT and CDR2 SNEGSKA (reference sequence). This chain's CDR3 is CSSTGAPVFEQYF. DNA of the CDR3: TGCAGCTCAACAGGGGCCCCTGTGTTCGAGCAGTACTTC.

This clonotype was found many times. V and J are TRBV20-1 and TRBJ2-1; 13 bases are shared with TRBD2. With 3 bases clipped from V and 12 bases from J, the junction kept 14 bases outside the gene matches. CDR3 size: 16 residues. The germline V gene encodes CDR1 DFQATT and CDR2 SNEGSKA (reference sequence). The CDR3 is CSASYRTSGRPGGQFF. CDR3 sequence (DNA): TGCAGTGCTAGTTATAGGACTAGCGGGAGACCTGGAGGGCAGTTCTTC.

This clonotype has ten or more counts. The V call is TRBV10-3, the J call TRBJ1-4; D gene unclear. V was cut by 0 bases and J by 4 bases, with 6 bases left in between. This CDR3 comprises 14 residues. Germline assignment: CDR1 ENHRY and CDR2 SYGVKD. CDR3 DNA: TGTGCCATCAGTGAGTCCACGGTTAATGAAAAACTGTTTTTT. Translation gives CAISESTVNEKLFF.

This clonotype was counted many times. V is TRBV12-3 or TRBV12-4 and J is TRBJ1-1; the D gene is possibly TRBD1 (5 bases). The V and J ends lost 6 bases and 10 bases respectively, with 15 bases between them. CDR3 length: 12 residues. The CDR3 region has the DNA TGTGCCAGCAGCCCAGGGACCAACCCAGCTTTCTTT. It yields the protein CASSPGTNPAFF.

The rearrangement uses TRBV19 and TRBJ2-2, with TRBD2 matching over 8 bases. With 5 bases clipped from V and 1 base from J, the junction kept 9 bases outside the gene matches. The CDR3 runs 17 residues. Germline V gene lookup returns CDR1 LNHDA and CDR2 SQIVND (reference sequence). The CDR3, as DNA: TGTGCCAGTAGTCTTACTAGCGGAGGGGTGAACACCGGGGAGCTGTTTTTT. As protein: CASSLTSGGVNTGELFF.

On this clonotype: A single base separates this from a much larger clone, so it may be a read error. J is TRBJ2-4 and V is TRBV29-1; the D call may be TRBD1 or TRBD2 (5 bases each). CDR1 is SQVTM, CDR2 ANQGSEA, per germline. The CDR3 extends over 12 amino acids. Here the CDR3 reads CIAKTQDWGQYF. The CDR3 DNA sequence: TGCATCGCCAAGACGCAGGACTGGGGGCAGTACTTC.